The TCR beta chain under discussion was sequenced for a study of cytomegalovirus exposure and HLA in healthy donors. Turning to the study itself: Unique TCR beta sequences numbering fewer than 130 million came from roughly 180 million T cells in an earlier analysis.

The sample holds a few counts of this clone. V trimming: 5 bases; J trimming: 4 bases; junction bases outside the gene matches: 5. CDR3 length: 14 residues. Looked up from germline, CDR1 is SGHTA and CDR2 is FQGNSA. The PCR ran on 60 Vbeta and 13 Jbeta primers. Authors' data handling: A follow-up analysis tallied around 80 million unique TCR beta chains, 9 million to 11 million shared. The data were produced by immunoSEQ multiplex PCR, yet TCRdb's version contains in-frame clones alone and is incomplete. The D gene and trimming were derived from the DNA, and the V and J assignments and clone size from that table. The sample carries 130,000 or so clones, over 8% recorded once.

The rearrangement uses TRBV7-2 and TRBJ1-5; TRBD1 aligns across 7 bases. This TCR was sampled from a man in his forties in good health and CMV-seronegative. Sequenced material: PBMCs. The CDR3 reads CASSPGQKNQPQHF. CDR3 nucleotides: TGTGCCAGCAGCCCGGGACAGAAGAATCAGCCCCAGCATTTT.